This TCR beta chain is drawn from a study of blood T cells in healthy people across ages. Across the whole study: When template switching was applied, about one barcoded beta molecule was captured per two T cells.

Then a second PCR, running about 7 to 11 cycles, was carried out with a sample-barcoded 5' primer and a J-beta primer mix. Every cDNA was tagged by a template-switch adaptor with 12 random nucleotides. One entry per CDR3 protein results from TCRdb running MiXCR on the 5' RACE reads. The table has 850,000 to 1,000,000 distinct CDR3 sequences, roughly half seen once. This CDR3 has 14 amino acids. The germline gives CDR1 SGHRS, CDR2 YFSETQ. The V end was cut by 0 bases, the J end by 5 bases, with 12 bases between. With respect to this clonotype: No antigen is known for it.

Study-wide findings and caveats: Diversity was higher, and naive CD4+ cells more numerous, in long-lived donors than in aged donors.

The chain has TRBV5-1 and TRBJ2-7; possible D gene TRBD1, 6 bases. This TCR was sampled from a woman aged 55-70 years in good health. The sample was blood. The CDR3: CASSLEGPGDEQYF. DNA of the CDR3: TGCGCCAGCAGCTTGGAGGGCCCAGGGGACGAGCAGTACTTC.